One TCR beta chain is described in this entry. What it binds is unknown. These data are taken from a study of blood T cells in healthy people across ages. A J-beta primer mix and a sample-barcoded 5' primer were used in a second PCR of about 7 to 12 cycles. TCRdb redid the calling of the 5' RACE reads with MiXCR, one entry per CDR3 protein. The profile shows more than 650,000 distinct CDR3 sequences, approximately 22% of them singletons. Study observations and caveats: In older individuals, TCR beta diversity per million T cells was lower, falling roughly linearly with age.

The sequence derives from a man in his 70s in good health. Sequences were obtained from blood.

Here the CDR3 reads CASSAGVAPNEQFF. CDR3 DNA: TGTGCCAGCTCAGCAGGGGTGGCCCCCAATGAGCAGTTCTTC. The rearrangement links TRBV18 to TRBJ2-5, with a possible D match to TRBD1 (6 bases). TRBJ2-1 matches the DNA end more closely, so the J call is doubtful. CDR3 length: 14 amino acids. The germline CDR1 and CDR2 sequences are KGHSH and LQKENI.